A selection of T cell receptor beta chains follows, all from one sample in a study of shared clonotypes between healthy human individuals. TCRdb's table, derived via immunoSEQ multiplex PCR, lists solely in-frame clones and lacks some. Among 550,000 to 850,000 clones, about 74% were seen once, and the ten largest hold approximately 1.8%. Sequencing was performed on memory CD4+ T cells sorted from blood. The receptors stem from a woman aged 25 to 39 in good health. The CDR3 runs from the conserved cysteine through the conserved F or W. A D gene is named only where the DNA matches it firmly. Clone sizes are given selectively: once, few, many, or a class where the clone is expanded.

J gene: TRBJ2-7
D gene: NA
clone size: once
V gene: TRBV10-3
CDR3 protein: CAISESGTPSEQYF
CDR3 DNA: TGTGCCATCAGTGAGTCGGGGACTCCAAGCGAGCAGTACTTC

J gene: TRBJ2-7
D gene: NA
clone size: NA
V gene: TRBV20-1
CDR3 protein: CSARLGDEQYF
CDR3 DNA: TGCAGTGCGAGACTGGGGGACGAGCAGTACTTC

J gene: TRBJ2-5
D gene: NA
clone size: NA
V gene: TRBV28
CDR3 protein: CASRKGKEGTQYF
CDR3 DNA: TGTGCCAGCAGAAAGGGCAAGGAGGGGACCCAGTACTTC

J gene: TRBJ1-5
D gene: NA
clone size: once
V gene: TRBV6-6
CDR3 protein: CASRGRGGSNQPQHF
CDR3 DNA: TGTGCCAGCCGTGGGAGGGGGGGAAGCAATCAGCCCCAGCATTTT

J gene: TRBJ1-1
D gene: NA
clone size: NA
V gene: TRBV7-2
CDR3 protein: CASSFRSGDTEAFF
CDR3 DNA: TGTGCCAGCAGCTTCCGATCAGGGGACACTGAAGCTTTCTTT

J gene: TRBJ2-3
D gene: NA
clone size: NA
V gene: TRBV20-1
CDR3 protein: CSAMQSDTQYF
CDR3 DNA: TGCAGTGCTATGCAGTCAGATACGCAGTATTTT

J gene: TRBJ1-3
D gene: NA
clone size: NA
V gene: TRBV5-4
CDR3 protein: CASSLALGSGNTIYF
CDR3 DNA: TGTGCCAGCAGCTTGGCCCTGGGCTCTGGAAACACCATATATTTT

J gene: TRBJ2-7
D gene: TRBD1
clone size: NA
V gene: TRBV5-8
CDR3 protein: CASSPGTDFVGEQYF
CDR3 DNA: TGTGCCAGCAGCCCAGGGACAGATTTCGTGGGTGAGCAGTACTTC

J gene: TRBJ2-1
D gene: NA
clone size: NA
V gene: TRBV25-1
CDR3 protein: CASSEAQAFSPEQFF
CDR3 DNA: TGTGCCAGCAGTGAAGCCCAAGCGTTTAGTCCTGAGCAGTTCTTC

J gene: TRBJ2-1
D gene: TRBD2
clone size: few
V gene: TRBV7-9
CDR3 protein: CASSRTSSSYNEQFF
CDR3 DNA: TGTGCCAGCAGCAGGACTAGCTCATCCTACAATGAGCAGTTCTTC

J gene: TRBJ1-5
D gene: NA
clone size: NA
V gene: TRBV6-1
CDR3 protein: CASWSNKAWNQPQHF
CDR3 DNA: TGTGCCAGCTGGTCAAATAAGGCATGGAATCAGCCCCAGCATTTT

J gene: TRBJ2-5
D gene: NA
clone size: NA
V gene: TRBV11-3
CDR3 protein: CASSLDLETQYF
CDR3 DNA: TGTGCCAGCAGCTTAGATCTGGAGACCCAGTACTTC

J gene: TRBJ2-5
D gene: NA
clone size: once
V gene: TRBV5-4
CDR3 protein: CASSLGAIGAETQYF
CDR3 DNA: TGTGCCAGCAGCTTGGGGGCGATCGGGGCTGAGACCCAGTACTTC

J gene: TRBJ2-7
D gene: NA
clone size: NA
V gene: TRBV30
CDR3 protein: CAWSVPWTYEQYF
CDR3 DNA: TGTGCCTGGAGTGTCCCGTGGACATACGAGCAGTACTTC

J gene: TRBJ2-2
D gene: NA
clone size: NA
V gene: TRBV7-2
CDR3 protein: CASSLVVGSDTGELFF
CDR3 DNA: TGTGCCAGCAGCTTAGTGGTGGGATCCGACACCGGGGAGCTGTTTTTT

J gene: TRBJ2-1
D gene: TRBD1
clone size: NA
V gene: TRBV5-1
CDR3 protein: CASSRTGGTKNEQFF
CDR3 DNA: TGCGCCAGCAGCCGAACAGGGGGCACTAAGAATGAGCAGTTCTTC

J gene: TRBJ1-1
D gene: NA
clone size: NA
V gene: TRBV5-1
CDR3 protein: CASKPTGLLMNTEAFF
CDR3 DNA: TGCGCCAGCAAACCGACAGGATTGCTCATGAACACTGAAGCTTTCTTT

J gene: TRBJ2-1
D gene: TRBD2
clone size: NA
V gene: TRBV9
CDR3 protein: CASSGGLAGEEQFF
CDR3 DNA: TGTGCCAGCAGCGGGGGACTAGCGGGAGAGGAGCAGTTCTTC

J gene: TRBJ1-6
D gene: NA
clone size: few
V gene: TRBV28
CDR3 protein: CASSYRELTSPLHF
CDR3 DNA: TGTGCCAGCAGTTACAGGGAATTGACTTCACCCCTCCACTTT